This T cell receptor (beta chain) stems from a study of TIL therapy for anti-PD-1-resistant metastatic lung cancer. The libraries were made with immunoSEQ v3. Survey-level samples got approximately 1.8 million read pairs; deep-level samples got about 4.5-6.5 million. Assay used: immunoSEQ multiplex PCR; TCRdb lists only in-frame clones, some missing. The sample comprises tens of thousands of clones, about two thirds of which are singletons, and under 2.5% rests with the top ten. This CDR3 has 17 residues. The germline gives CDR1 MGHRA, CDR2 YSYEKL. With 1 base removed from V and 1 base from J, the gap between germline ends came to 16 bases. Time point defined: pre-treatment sample, taken before nivolumab and TIL therapy. Patients were adults with stage 4 NSCLC. Overall study findings and caveats: Infused TIL clonotypes partially replaced the baseline blood repertoire, then decayed over months. This highly selected cohort may not generalize to typical lung cancer patients.

A remark on this clone: Its antigen remains unknown.

This receptor was identified in a person aged 25 to 79 with non-small cell lung cancer. The sample in question was blood, obtained at baseline. The chain has TRBV4-1 and TRBJ1-1; a weak D match, TRBD1 (5 bases). The CDR3 bases are TGCGCCAGCAGCCAAGTAATAGGCAGGGCGGGGAACACTGAAGCTTTCTTT. Translation gives CASSQVIGRAGNTEAFF.